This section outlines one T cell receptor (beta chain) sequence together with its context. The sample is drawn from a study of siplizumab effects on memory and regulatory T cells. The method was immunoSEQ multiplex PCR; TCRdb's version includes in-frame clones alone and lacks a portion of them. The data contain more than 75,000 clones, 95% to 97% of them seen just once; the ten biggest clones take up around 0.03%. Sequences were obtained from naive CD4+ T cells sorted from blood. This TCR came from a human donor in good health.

Written as DNA, the CDR3 is TGTGCCAGCTCACCACCGGCCTATGGCTACACCTTC. As protein: CASSPPAYGYTF. The gene calls are TRBV18 and TRBJ1-2; D is unclear. CDR3 length: 12 residues. Germline V gene lookup returns CDR1 KGHSH and CDR2 LQKENI. V shed 0 bases and J shed 4 bases, with 3 bases lying between them.